This TCR beta chain was retrieved from a study of lymphopenia after photon versus proton radiotherapy. Only in-frame clones appear in the TCRdb table, and some are missing; sequencing was by immunoSEQ multiplex PCR. The table includes 60,000 or so clones, around 85% detected once. This CDR3 region has 15 residues. The ends were cut back, 5 bases at V and 0 bases at J, with 13 bases in the middle. The germline CDR1 and CDR2 sequences are MNHEY and SVGAGI. This clonotype was obtained from a man aged 40-49 years with gastric cancer. The sequenced sample was peripheral blood, obtained from a patient treated with photon-based radiotherapy. This chain links TRBV6-5 with TRBJ2-5; TRBD2 might be the D (5 bases). DNA of the CDR3: TGTGCCAGCAGTCTCGGGTGGGAGAACCAAGAGACCCAGTACTTC. Residues: CASSLGWENQETQYF.